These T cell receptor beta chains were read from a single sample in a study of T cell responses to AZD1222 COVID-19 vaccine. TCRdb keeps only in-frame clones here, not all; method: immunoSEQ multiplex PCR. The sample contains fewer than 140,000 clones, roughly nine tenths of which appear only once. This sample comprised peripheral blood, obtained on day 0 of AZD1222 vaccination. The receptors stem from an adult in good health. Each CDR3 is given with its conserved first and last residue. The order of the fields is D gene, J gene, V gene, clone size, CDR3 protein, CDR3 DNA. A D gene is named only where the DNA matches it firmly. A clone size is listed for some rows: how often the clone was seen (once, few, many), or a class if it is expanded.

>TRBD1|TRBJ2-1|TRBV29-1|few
CSVGTGDNEQFF
TGCAGCGTGGGGACAGGGGACAATGAGCAGTTCTTC
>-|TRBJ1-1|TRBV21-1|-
CASSKDDSSEAFF
TGTGCCAGCAGCAAAGATGACAGTTCTGAAGCTTTCTTT
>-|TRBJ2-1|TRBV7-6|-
CASSPPGTPDEQFF
TGTGCCAGCAGCCCCCCCGGGACCCCCGATGAGCAGTTCTTC
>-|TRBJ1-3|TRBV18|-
CASSPPIGPVGGNTIYF
TGTGCCAGCTCACCACCAATCGGGCCTGTGGGCGGAAACACCATATATTTT
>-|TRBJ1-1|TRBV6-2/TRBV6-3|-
CASSRQVNTEAFF
TGTGCCAGCAGTAGACAGGTTAACACTGAAGCTTTCTTT
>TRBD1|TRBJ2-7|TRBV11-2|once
CASSLAGTGVSEVYF
TGTGCCAGCAGCTTAGCCGGGACAGGGGTGTCTGAGGTGTACTTC
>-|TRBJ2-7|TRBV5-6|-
CASSLGLPSYEQYF
TGTGCCAGCAGCTTGGGTCTACCTTCCTACGAGCAGTACTTC
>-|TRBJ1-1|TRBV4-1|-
CASSPSHGTPTEAFF
TGCGCCAGCAGCCCCTCCCACGGGACTCCCACTGAAGCTTTCTTT
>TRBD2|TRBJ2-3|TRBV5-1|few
CASSGREGRTDTQYF
TGCGCCAGCAGTGGGCGGGAGGGCCGCACAGATACGCAGTATTTT
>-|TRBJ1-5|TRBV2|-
CASRDRTVGNQPQHF
TGTGCCAGCAGAGATCGGACAGTAGGCAATCAGCCCCAGCATTTT
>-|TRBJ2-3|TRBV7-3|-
CASSKAVSTDTQYF
TGTGCCAGCAGCAAAGCTGTTAGCACAGATACGCAGTATTTT
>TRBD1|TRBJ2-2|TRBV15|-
CATSRERQGGTGELFF
TGTGCCACCAGCAGAGAGAGACAGGGGGGCACCGGGGAGCTGTTTTTT
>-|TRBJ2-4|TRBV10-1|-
CASSESTVAKNIQYF
TGCGCCAGCAGTGAGTCGACGGTAGCCAAAAACATTCAGTACTTC
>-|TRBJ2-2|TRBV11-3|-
CASSLDRGGPGELFF
TGTGCCAGCAGCTTAGACAGGGGCGGGCCCGGGGAGCTGTTTTTT
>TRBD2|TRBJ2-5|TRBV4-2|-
CASSPRGGRAETQYF
TGTGCCAGCAGCCCGCGGGGGGGGAGGGCGGAGACCCAGTACTTC
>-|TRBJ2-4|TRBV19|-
CASSSGIGGNIQYF
TGTGCCTCCTCGTCCGGCATTGGAGGAAACATTCAGTACTTC
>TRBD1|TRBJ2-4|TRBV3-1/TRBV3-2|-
CASSRGQALAKNIQYF
TGTGCCAGCAGCCGCGGACAGGCTTTAGCCAAAAACATTCAGTACTTC
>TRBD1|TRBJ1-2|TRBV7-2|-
CASSLALRQGANYGYTF
TGTGCCAGCAGCTTAGCGCTCAGACAGGGGGCTAACTATGGCTACACCTTC
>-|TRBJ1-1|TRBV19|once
CASSIDGTNEYEAFF
TGTGCCAGTAGTATAGATGGGACAAACGAATATGAAGCTTTCTTT
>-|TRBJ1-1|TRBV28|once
CASSVTSKQAFF
TGTGCCAGCAGTGTTACAAGCAAGCAAGCTTTCTTT
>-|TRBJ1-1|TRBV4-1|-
CASSQSTGRTEAFF
TGCGCCAGCAGCCAGTCTACAGGGCGCACTGAAGCTTTCTTT
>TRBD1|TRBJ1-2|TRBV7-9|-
CASSPDRGRGYGYTF
TGTGCCAGCAGCCCGGACAGGGGACGTGGCTATGGCTACACCTTC
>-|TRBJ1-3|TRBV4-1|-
CASSRGSGISNSGNTIYF
TGCGCCAGCAGCCGCGGCTCAGGCATATCCAACTCTGGAAACACCATATATTTT
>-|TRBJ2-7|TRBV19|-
CASSISFSGPYEQYF
TGTGCCAGTAGTATTTCATTTAGCGGTCCCTACGAGCAGTACTTC
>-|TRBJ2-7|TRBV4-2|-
CASSQDRNRWNEQYF
TGTGCCAGCAGCCAAGATCGTAATAGGTGGAACGAGCAGTACTTC
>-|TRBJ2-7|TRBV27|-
CASSPRRAGYEQYF
TGTGCCAGCAGTCCTCGAAGGGCGGGGTACGAGCAGTACTTC
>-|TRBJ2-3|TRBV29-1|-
CSVVDGTDTQYF
TGCAGCGTTGTAGACGGCACAGATACGCAGTATTTT
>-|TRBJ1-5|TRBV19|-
CASSIAAGFYSNQPQHF
TGTGCCAGTAGTATAGCGGCAGGGTTCTATAGCAATCAGCCCCAGCATTTT
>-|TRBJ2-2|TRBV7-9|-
CASSLQGIGELFF
TGTGCCAGCAGCTTACAGGGTATCGGGGAGCTGTTTTTT
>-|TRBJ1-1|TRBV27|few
CASSPRQLNTEAFF
TGTGCCAGCAGTCCAAGACAGCTGAACACTGAAGCTTTCTTT
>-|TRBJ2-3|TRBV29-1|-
CSGSPRGPVTDTQYF
TGCAGCGGTTCCCCACGGGGCCCCGTCACAGATACGCAGTATTTT
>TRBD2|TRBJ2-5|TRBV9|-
CASSPRLAGETQYF
TGTGCCAGCAGCCCTCGACTAGCGGGAGAGACCCAGTACTTC
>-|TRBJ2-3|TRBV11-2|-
CASSFEAGTHGTQYF
TGTGCCAGCAGCTTTGAGGCGGGAACCCACGGGACGCAGTATTTT
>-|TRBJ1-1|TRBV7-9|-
CASSLVARDAEAFF
TGTGCCAGCAGCTTAGTGGCCAGGGACGCTGAAGCTTTCTTT
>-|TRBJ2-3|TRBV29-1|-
CSALNLDREADTQYF
TGCAGCGCGCTAAACCTTGACAGGGAGGCAGATACGCAGTATTTT
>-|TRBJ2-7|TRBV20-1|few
CSASSRLRSYEQYF
TGCAGTGCTAGTTCGAGACTCCGCTCCTACGAGCAGTACTTC
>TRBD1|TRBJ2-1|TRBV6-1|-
CASSEGGQGGAVVF
TGTGCCAGCAGTGAAGGGGGACAGGGAGGAGCGGTGGTCTTC
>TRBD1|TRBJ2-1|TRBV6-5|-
CASSRDRRNEQFF
TGTGCCAGCAGCCGGGACAGGCGGAATGAGCAGTTCTTC
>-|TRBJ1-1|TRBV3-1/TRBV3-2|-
CASSQGGGPNTEAFF
TGTGCCAGCAGCCAGGGCGGGGGCCCGAACACTGAAGCTTTCTTT
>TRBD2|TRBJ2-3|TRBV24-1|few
CATSESSGKGTDTQYF
TGTGCCACCAGTGAATCCAGCGGGAAAGGCACAGATACGCAGTATTTT
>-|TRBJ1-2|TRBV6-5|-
CASSLDGDYGYTF
TGTGCCAGCAGTTTAGACGGGGACTATGGCTACACCTTC
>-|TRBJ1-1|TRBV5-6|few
CASSLRPDNTEAFF
TGTGCCAGCAGCCTTCGGCCGGATAACACTGAAGCTTTCTTT
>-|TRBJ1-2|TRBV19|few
CASTSGTATDYGYTF
TGTGCCAGTACGTCCGGGACGGCCACCGACTATGGCTACACCTTC
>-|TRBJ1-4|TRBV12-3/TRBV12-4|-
CASSLQGNEKLFF
TGTGCCAGCAGTTTACAGGGGAATGAAAAACTGTTTTTT
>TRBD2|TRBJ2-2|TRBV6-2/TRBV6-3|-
CASSPLAGAVGELFF
TGTGCCAGCAGTCCCCTGGCGGGAGCGGTCGGGGAGCTGTTTTTT
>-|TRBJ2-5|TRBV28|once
CASTDPGVGETQYF
TGTGCCAGCACCGACCCAGGGGTTGGAGAGACCCAGTACTTC
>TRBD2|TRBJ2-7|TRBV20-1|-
CSASLLAGGTLKEQYF
TGCAGTGCTAGTCTACTAGCGGGAGGGACGCTGAAAGAGCAGTACTTC
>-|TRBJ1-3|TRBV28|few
CASSPPVGGVSGNTIYF
TGTGCCAGCAGTCCTCCGGTGGGGGGAGTCTCTGGAAACACCATATATTTT
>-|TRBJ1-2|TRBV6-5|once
CASSYSDKVPIHGYTF
TGTGCCAGCAGTTACTCTGACAAGGTCCCCATACATGGCTACACCTTC
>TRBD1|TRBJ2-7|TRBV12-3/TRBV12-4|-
CASSGQGFYEQYF
TGTGCCAGCAGTGGACAGGGCTTCTACGAGCAGTACTTC
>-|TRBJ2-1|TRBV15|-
CATSQKRGSSYNEQFF
TGTGCCACCAGCCAAAAGCGAGGAAGCTCCTACAATGAGCAGTTCTTC